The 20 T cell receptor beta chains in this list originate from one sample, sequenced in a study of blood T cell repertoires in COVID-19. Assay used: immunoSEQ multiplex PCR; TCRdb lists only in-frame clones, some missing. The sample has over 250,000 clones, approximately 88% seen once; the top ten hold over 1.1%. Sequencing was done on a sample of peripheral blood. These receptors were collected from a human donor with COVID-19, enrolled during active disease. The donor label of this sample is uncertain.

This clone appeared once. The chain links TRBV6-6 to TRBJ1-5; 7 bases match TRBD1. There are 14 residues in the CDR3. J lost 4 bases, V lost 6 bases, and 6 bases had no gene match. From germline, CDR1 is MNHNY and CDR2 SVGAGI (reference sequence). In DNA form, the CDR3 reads TGTGCCAGCAGCCTGAGACAGGGTAATCAGCCCCAGCATTTT. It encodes CASSLRQGNQPQHF.

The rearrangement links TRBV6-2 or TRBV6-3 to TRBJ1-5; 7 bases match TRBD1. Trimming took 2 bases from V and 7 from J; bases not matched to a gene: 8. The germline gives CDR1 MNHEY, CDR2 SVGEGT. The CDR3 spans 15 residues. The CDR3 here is CASSYGTGVVQPQHF. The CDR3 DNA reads TGTGCCAGCAGTTACGGCACAGGGGTCGTACAGCCCCAGCATTTT.

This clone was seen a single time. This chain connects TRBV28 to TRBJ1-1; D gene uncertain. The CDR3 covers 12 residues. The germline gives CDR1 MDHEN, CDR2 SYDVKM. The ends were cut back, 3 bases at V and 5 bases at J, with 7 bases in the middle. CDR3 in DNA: TGTGCCAGCAGTTTGTGGCGGACTGAAGCTTTCTTT. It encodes CASSLWRTEAFF.

The CDR3 loop is CASSFGGGVGKLFF. For the CDR3, the DNA is TGTGCCAGCAGTTTTGGAGGAGGAGTAGGAAAACTGTTTTTT. The genes are TRBV28 and TRBJ1-4; D gene unclear. The CDR3 has 14 amino acids. Germline CDR1 and CDR2: MDHEN and SYDVKM. V was clipped by 3 bases and J by 10 bases, with 15 bases between them.

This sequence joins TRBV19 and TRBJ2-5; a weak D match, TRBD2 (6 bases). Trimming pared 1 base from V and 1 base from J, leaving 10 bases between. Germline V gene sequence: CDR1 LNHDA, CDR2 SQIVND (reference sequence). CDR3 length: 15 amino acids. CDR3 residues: CASSIGGTFQETQYF. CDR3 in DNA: TGTGCCAGTAGTATAGGGGGGACTTTCCAAGAGACCCAGTACTTC.

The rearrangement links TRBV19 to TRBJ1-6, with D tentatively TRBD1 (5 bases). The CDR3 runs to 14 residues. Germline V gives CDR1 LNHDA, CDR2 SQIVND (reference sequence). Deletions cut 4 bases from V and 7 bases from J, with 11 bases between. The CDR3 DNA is TGTGCCAGTAGTAGGGAAGGGGCGAATTCACCCCTCCACTTT. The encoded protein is CASSREGANSPLHF.

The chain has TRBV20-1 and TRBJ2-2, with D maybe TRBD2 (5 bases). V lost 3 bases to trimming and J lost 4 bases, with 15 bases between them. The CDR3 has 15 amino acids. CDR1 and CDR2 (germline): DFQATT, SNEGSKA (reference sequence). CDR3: CSASKVGVGTGELFF. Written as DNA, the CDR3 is TGCAGTGCTAGTAAAGTGGGAGTAGGCACCGGGGAGCTGTTTTTT.

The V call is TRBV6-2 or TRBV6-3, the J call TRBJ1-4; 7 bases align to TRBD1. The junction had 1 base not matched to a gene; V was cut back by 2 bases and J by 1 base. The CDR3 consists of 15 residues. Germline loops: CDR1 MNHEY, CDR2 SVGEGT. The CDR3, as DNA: TGTGCCAGCAGTTACGCAGGGGGAACTAATGAAAAACTGTTTTTT. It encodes CASSYAGGTNEKLFF.

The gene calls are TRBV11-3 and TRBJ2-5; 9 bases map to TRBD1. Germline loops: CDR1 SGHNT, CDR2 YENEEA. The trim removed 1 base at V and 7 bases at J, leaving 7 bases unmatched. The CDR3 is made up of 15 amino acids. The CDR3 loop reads CASSLGGTGRRTQYF. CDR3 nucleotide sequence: TGTGCCAGCAGCTTAGGGGGGACAGGGCGGAGGACCCAGTACTTC. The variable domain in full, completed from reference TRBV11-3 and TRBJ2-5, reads EAGVVQSPRYKIIEKKQPVAFWCNPISGHNTLYWYLQNLGQGPELLIRYENEEAVDDSQLPKDRFSAERLKGVDSTLKIQPAELGDSAVYLCASSLGGTGRRTQYFGPGTRLLVL.

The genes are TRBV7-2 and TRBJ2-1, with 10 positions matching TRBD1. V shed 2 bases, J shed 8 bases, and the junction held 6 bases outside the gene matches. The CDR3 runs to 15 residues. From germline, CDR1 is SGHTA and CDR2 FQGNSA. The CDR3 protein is CASSLRDRGPHEQFF. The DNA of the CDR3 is TGTGCCAGCAGCTTAAGGGACAGGGGCCCCCATGAGCAGTTCTTC.

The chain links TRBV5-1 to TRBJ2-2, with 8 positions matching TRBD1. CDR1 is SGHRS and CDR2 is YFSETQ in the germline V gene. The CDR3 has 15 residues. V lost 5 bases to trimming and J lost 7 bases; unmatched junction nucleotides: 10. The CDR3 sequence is CASSTDRGFDGELFF. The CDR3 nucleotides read TGCGCCAGCAGTACAGACAGGGGATTTGACGGGGAGCTGTTTTTT.

CDR3 sequence reads: CASSAGQGARNQPQHF. As DNA, the CDR3 is TGTGCCAGCAGCGCGGGACAGGGGGCTCGCAATCAGCCCCAGCATTTT. V usage is TRBV9 and J usage is TRBJ1-5; 12 positions agree with TRBD1. J lost 2 bases, V lost 3 bases, and 3 bases had no gene match. CDR1 SGDLS and CDR2 YYNGEE come from the germline V gene. The CDR3 totals 16 residues.

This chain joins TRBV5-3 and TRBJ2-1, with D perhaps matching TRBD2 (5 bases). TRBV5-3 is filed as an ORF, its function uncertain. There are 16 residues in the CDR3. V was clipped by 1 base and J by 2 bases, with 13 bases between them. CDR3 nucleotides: TGTGCCAGAAGCTTGCGGCGAGCGGAAACCTACAATGAGCAGTTCTTC. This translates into CARSLRRAETYNEQFF.

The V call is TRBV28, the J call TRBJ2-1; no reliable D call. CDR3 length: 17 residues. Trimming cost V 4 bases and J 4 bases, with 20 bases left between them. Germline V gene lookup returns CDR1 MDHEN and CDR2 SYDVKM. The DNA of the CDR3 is TGTGCCAGCAGTTCCCGCAGGCCCCCGACAACTTACAATGAGCAGTTCTTC. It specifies CASSSRRPPTTYNEQFF.

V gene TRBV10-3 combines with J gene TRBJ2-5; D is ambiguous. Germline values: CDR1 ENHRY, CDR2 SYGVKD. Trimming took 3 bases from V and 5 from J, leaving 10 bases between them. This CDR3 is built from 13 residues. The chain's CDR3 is CAISERFEETQYF. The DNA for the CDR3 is TGTGCCATCAGTGAACGATTCGAGGAGACCCAGTACTTC.

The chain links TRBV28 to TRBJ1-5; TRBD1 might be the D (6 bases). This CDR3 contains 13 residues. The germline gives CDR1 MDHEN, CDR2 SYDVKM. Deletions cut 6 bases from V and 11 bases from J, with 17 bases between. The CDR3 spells CASSPARGKSQHF. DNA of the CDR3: TGTGCCAGCAGCCCCGCAAGGGGGAAGTCCCAGCATTTT.

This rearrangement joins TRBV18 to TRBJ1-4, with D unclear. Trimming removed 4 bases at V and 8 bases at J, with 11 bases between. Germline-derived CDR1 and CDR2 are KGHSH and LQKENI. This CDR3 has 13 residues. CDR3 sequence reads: CASSRASFEKLFF. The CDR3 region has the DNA TGTGCCAGCTCACGGGCCAGTTTCGAAAAACTGTTTTTT.

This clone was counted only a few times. This CDR3 reads CASTQEGVRYGYTF. The CDR3 nucleotides read TGTGCCAGTACCCAGGAAGGGGTAAGGTATGGCTACACCTTC. The gene calls are TRBV19 and TRBJ1-2; a possible D gene is TRBD1 (5 bases). The V end was cut by 7 bases, the J end by 5 bases, with 17 bases between. CDR3 size: 14 residues. CDR1 LNHDA and CDR2 SQIVND come from the germline V gene (reference sequence).

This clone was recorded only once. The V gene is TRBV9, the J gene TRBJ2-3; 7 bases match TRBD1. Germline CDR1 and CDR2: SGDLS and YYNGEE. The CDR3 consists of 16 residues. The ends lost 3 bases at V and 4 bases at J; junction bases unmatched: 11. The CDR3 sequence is CASSADGGRGSDTQYF. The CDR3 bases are TGTGCCAGCAGCGCGGACGGCGGCAGGGGGTCAGATACGCAGTATTTT.

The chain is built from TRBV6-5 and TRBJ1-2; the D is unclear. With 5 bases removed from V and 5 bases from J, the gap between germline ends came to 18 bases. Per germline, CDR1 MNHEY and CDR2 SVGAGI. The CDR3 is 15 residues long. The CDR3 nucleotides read TGTGCCAGCAGTCCCCTCGCCGAGGGCAGATATGGCTACACCTTC. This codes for CASSPLAEGRYGYTF.